One and the same sample provided the 13 T cell receptor beta chains below, sequenced in a study of T-cell memory formation after mild COVID-19. In TCRdb, the 5' RACE reads were re-called with MiXCR into one record per CDR3 protein. The sample yields 500,000 to 650,000 distinct CDR3 sequences, about 20% seen once. Sequencing was performed on PBMCs or a T cell subset sorted from them (not recorded which). Receptor source: an adult woman who had mild COVID-19 (a few samples of this study predate the infection). Cell type and time point are not known.

Only one count was recorded for this clonotype. The chain combines TRBV5-1 with TRBJ2-3, with TRBD2 matching 14 bases. The ends lost 4 bases at V and 4 bases at J; junction bases unmatched: 11. The CDR3 is 18 residues long. Per germline, CDR1 SGHRS and CDR2 YFSETQ. The CDR3: CASSRGTSGSRQSDTQYF. The CDR3 DNA sequence: TGCGCCAGCAGCCGCGGGACTAGCGGGAGCCGGCAATCAGATACGCAGTATTTT. Complete variable domain (other parts from reference TRBV5-1 and TRBJ2-3): KAGVTQTPRYLIKTRGQQVTLSCSPISGHRSVSWYQQTPGQGLQFLFEYFSETQRNKGNFPGRFSGRQFSNSRSEMNVSTLELGDSALYLCASSRGTSGSRQSDTQYFGPGTRLTVL.

This clonotype was seen only a few times. The rearrangement links TRBV24-1 to TRBJ2-2; tentatively, D is TRBD1 (5 bases). Trimming took off 6 bases at V and 0 bases at J, with 10 bases between the two ends. The CDR3 extends over 15 amino acids. Germline V gene data show CDR1 as KGHDR and CDR2 as SFDVKD. DNA of the CDR3: TGTGCCACCAGTTTAAGGGGTGCGAACACCGGGGAGCTGTTTTTT. Its protein product is CATSLRGANTGELFF.

CDR3 sequence reads: CASSASGGISVNTEAFF. For the CDR3, the DNA is TGTGCCAGCAGCGCGTCGGGGGGGATTTCAGTGAACACTGAAGCTTTCTTT. The V gene is TRBV9, the J gene TRBJ1-1; D perhaps matches TRBD1 (5 bases). V was trimmed by 3 bases and J by 0 bases, leaving 18 bases between them. Germline V gene lookup returns CDR1 SGDLS and CDR2 YYNGEE. CDR3 size: 17 residues.

This clonotype was counted a few times. J is TRBJ2-1 and V is TRBV7-2, with TRBD2 as a possible D gene (6 bases). The CDR3 spans 18 residues. V gave up 0 bases and J gave up 0 bases, with 15 bases separating them. Per germline, CDR1 SGHTA and CDR2 FQGNSA. The DNA for the CDR3 is TGTGCCAGCAGCTTAGCCGCACGGGCGGGAATCTCCTACAATGAGCAGTTCTTC. Amino acid sequence: CASSLAARAGISYNEQFF.

This clonotype occurred a few times. The rearrangement joins TRBV5-1 to TRBJ1-2, with D possibly being TRBD1 (5 bases). V was clipped by 0 bases and J by 6 bases, with 15 bases between them. CDR3 length equals 15 residues. The germline V gene encodes CDR1 SGHRS and CDR2 YFSETQ. The CDR3 reads CASSLASGLGNGYTF. The CDR3 DNA follows: TGCGCCAGCAGCTTGGCCTCGGGGCTCGGGAATGGCTACACCTTC.

Only a few counts were recorded for this clonotype. This sequence joins TRBV6-1 and TRBJ2-3; 9 bases are a match to TRBD2. After removal of 3 bases from V and 6 bases from J, the junction contained 7 bases not matched to a gene. Looked up from germline, CDR1 is MNHNS and CDR2 is SASEGT. The CDR3 contains 15 residues. DNA for the CDR3: TGTGCCAGCAGTGAGCTAGCGGGGTCCGCGGATACGCAGTATTTT. It is translated as CASSELAGSADTQYF.

This chain links TRBV7-3 with TRBJ2-5; TRBD1 is a possible D gene (7 bases). Germline V gene sequence: CDR1 SGHTA, CDR2 FQGTGA. This CDR3 is built from 13 residues. V was trimmed by 5 bases and J by 4 bases, leaving 11 bases between them. As DNA, the CDR3 is TGTGCCAGCAGCGGACAGGAGGGAGAGACCCAGTACTTC. Residues: CASSGQEGETQYF.

The chain carries TRBV5-4 and TRBJ2-4; a weak D match, TRBD1 (6 bases). Germline values: CDR1 SGHNT, CDR2 YYREEE (reference sequence). Trimming left V 0 bases short and J 0 bases short, with 10 bases between. CDR3 length equals 16 residues. The DNA of the CDR3 is TGTGCCAGCAGCTTGGGCGGACAGTTAGCCAAAAACATTCAGTACTTC. Protein product: CASSLGGQLAKNIQYF.

The V call is TRBV7-2, the J call TRBJ1-2; 9 positions agree with TRBD1. Germline V gene lookup returns CDR1 SGHTA and CDR2 FQGNSA. The CDR3 length is 15 residues. V trimming: 5 bases; J trimming: 4 bases; junction bases outside the gene matches: 8. This CDR3 is CASSGGQGFFYGYTF. The CDR3 nucleotides are TGTGCCAGCAGCGGGGGACAGGGTTTCTTCTATGGCTACACCTTC.

This clonotype was counted between two and nine times. The chain recombines TRBV11-1 with TRBJ2-7; tentatively, D is TRBD1 or TRBD2 (5 bases each). The CDR3 has 14 amino acids. V lost 5 bases to trimming and J lost 6 bases, with 17 bases between them. From germline, CDR1 is SGHAT and CDR2 FQDESV (reference sequence). CDR3 amino acids: CASSGPWQGREQYF. In DNA, the CDR3 is TGTGCCAGCAGCGGACCTTGGCAGGGACGCGAGCAGTACTTC.

The gene calls are TRBV7-2 and TRBJ2-6; 7 nucleotides align to TRBD2. The germline V gene has CDR1 SGHTA and CDR2 FQGNSA. Unmatched junction bases numbered 6, after V lost 1 base and J lost 0 bases. The CDR3 runs 18 residues. CDR3 loop: CASSLESGVISGANVLTF. Here the CDR3 DNA reads TGTGCCAGCAGCTTAGAAAGCGGGGTAATCTCTGGGGCCAACGTCCTGACTTTC.

The CDR3 region has the DNA TGTGCCAGCAGTTTAGTGGCACAGGGGAACTATGGCTACACCTTC. Protein sequence: CASSLVAQGNYGYTF. V gene TRBV12-3 or TRBV12-4 combines with J gene TRBJ1-2, with 7 nucleotides matching TRBD1. V gave up 1 base and J gave up 2 bases; unmatched junction bases: 4. The CDR3 has 15 residues.

The sample holds a few counts of this clonotype. The chain recombines TRBV3-1 with TRBJ1-1; D is unresolved. This CDR3 region has 14 residues. Deletions cut 0 bases from V and 5 bases from J, with 10 bases between. Germline assignment: CDR1 LGHDT and CDR2 YNNKEL (reference sequence). The CDR3 protein is CASSQDPWDTEAFF. The CDR3 region has the DNA TGTGCCAGCAGCCAAGATCCCTGGGATACTGAAGCTTTCTTT. The full variable domain, its missing parts supplied by reference TRBV3-1 and TRBJ1-1, is DTAVSQTPKYLVTQMGNDKSIKCEQNLGHDTMYWYKQDSKKFLKIMFSYNNKELIINETVPNRFSPKSPDKAHLNLHINSLELGDSAVYFCASSQDPWDTEAFFGQGTRLTVV.